What follows are 20 T cell receptor beta chains derived from one specimen sequenced in a study of PD-1 blockade in classical Hodgkin lymphoma. Clones were read by immunoSEQ multiplex PCR, and TCRdb kept only the in-frame ones, dropping some. The sample lists tens of thousands of clones, roughly 70% occurring once. No patient escaped relapse after autologous stem cell transplantation, and brentuximab vedotin exposure varied. The specimen was peripheral blood mononuclear cells (PBMCs), collected before the second cycle of nivolumab. The source of these receptors is a human donor with classical Hodgkin lymphoma.

The chain recombines TRBV10-3 with TRBJ1-4, with 8 bases identical to TRBD1. The germline CDR1 and CDR2 sequences are ENHRY and SYGVKD. This CDR3 is built from 14 residues. After removal of 4 bases from V and 7 bases from J, the junction contained 5 bases not matched to a gene. The CDR3 reads CAISGQGRGEKLFF. The CDR3 nucleotides are TGTGCCATCAGTGGACAGGGGCGGGGTGAAAAACTGTTTTTT.

The gene calls are TRBV28 and TRBJ2-6; either TRBD1 or TRBD2 may fit D (5 bases each). The CDR3 has 18 amino acids. Germline V lookup: CDR1 MDHEN, CDR2 SYDVKM. V was shortened by 2 bases and J by 4 bases, with 18 bases between the two germline ends. The chain's CDR3 is CASSLEILKGTGANVLTF. For the CDR3, the DNA is TGTGCCAGCAGTTTAGAAATTTTGAAAGGGACCGGGGCCAACGTCCTGACTTTC. The full variable domain, with the rest looked up from reference TRBV28 and TRBJ2-6, is DVKVTQSSRYLVKRTGEKVFLECVQDMDHENMFWYRQDPGLGLRLIYFSYDVKMKEKGDIPEGYSVSREKKERFSLILESASTNQTSMYLCASSLEILKGTGANVLTFGAGSRLTVL.

The J gene is TRBJ1-5, the V gene TRBV10-2, with unresolved D. The V gene's germline CDR1 is WSHSY and CDR2 SAAADI. The length of the CDR3 is 12 residues. With 0 bases removed from V and 9 bases from J, the gap between germline ends came to 6 bases. The CDR3 region is CASSESAGPQHF. CDR3 in DNA: TGCGCCAGCAGTGAGTCTGCCGGGCCCCAGCATTTT.

The CDR3 sequence: CASSLGTGTEAFF. The CDR3, as DNA: TGTGCCAGCAGCTTGGGGACCGGGACTGAAGCTTTCTTT. The chain is built from TRBV7-2 and TRBJ1-1; D is possibly TRBD1 (5 bases). Germline V lookup: CDR1 SGHTA, CDR2 FQGNSA. Trimming removed 3 bases from V and 5 bases from J, with 10 bases in between. This CDR3 comprises 13 residues.

The chain uses TRBV12-5 and TRBJ2-3; D ambiguous. The V gene's germline CDR1 is LGHNT and CDR2 FRNRAP. V lost 3 bases, J lost 2 bases, and 6 bases lay in between. This CDR3 contains 13 residues. The chain's CDR3 is CASGLSYTDTQYF. As DNA, the CDR3 is TGTGCTAGTGGTTTAAGCTACACAGATACGCAGTATTTT.

The chain carries TRBV4-1 and TRBJ2-1; TRBD2 matches at 9 bases. Per germline, CDR1 MGHRA and CDR2 YSYEKL. The ends lost 1 base at V and 7 bases at J; junction bases unmatched: 5. This CDR3 has 15 residues. CDR3 nucleotide sequence: TGCGCCAGCAGCCAAGCCCCGGGACTAGCAAATGAGCAGTTCTTC. Protein: CASSQAPGLANEQFF.

The CDR3 spells CADRGDSVSPLHF. The CDR3 DNA follows: TGCGCCGATCGGGGGGACAGTGTTTCACCCCTCCACTTT. This rearrangement joins TRBV23-1 to TRBJ1-6; TRBD1 aligns across 7 bases. TRBV23-1 qualifies as an ORF whose function is uncertain. CDR3 size: 13 residues. Trimming at V came to 11 bases and at J to 9 bases, leaving 10 bases not matched to a gene.

J is TRBJ2-1 and V is TRBV30; 8 bases align to TRBD2. The V gene end was trimmed by 0 bases and the J gene end by 8 bases; junction bases not matched to a gene: 9. The germline V gene encodes CDR1 GTSNPN and CDR2 SVGIG (reference sequence). This CDR3 has 15 residues. The CDR3 sequence is CAWSVRGTSTHEQFF. The CDR3, as DNA: TGTGCCTGGAGTGTAAGAGGGACTAGTACCCATGAGCAGTTCTTC. Filled out from reference TRBV30 and TRBJ2-1, the complete variable domain reads SQTIHQWPATLVQPVGSPLSLECTVEGTSNPNLYWYRQAAGRGLQLLFYSVGIGQISSEVPQNLSASRPQDRQFILSSKKLLLSDSGFYLCAWSVRGTSTHEQFFGPGTRLTVL.

The V and J genes are TRBV7-9 and TRBJ1-1, with D unclear. Trimming took off 5 bases at V and 7 bases at J, with 11 bases between the two ends. Germline-derived CDR1 and CDR2 are SEHNR and FQNEAQ (reference sequence). This CDR3 has 12 residues. The CDR3 reads CASSPTAVEAFF. The CDR3, as DNA: TGTGCCAGCAGCCCCACAGCAGTTGAAGCTTTCTTT.

V and J are TRBV18 and TRBJ2-4; 8 bases fit TRBD1. Germline CDR1 reads KGHSH; CDR2 reads LQKENI. The CDR3 runs to 14 residues. Trimming at V came to 3 bases and at J to 4 bases, leaving 2 bases not matched to a gene. CDR3 protein: CASSPRQGKNIQYF. DNA for the CDR3: TGTGCCAGCTCACCCCGACAGGGGAAAAACATTCAGTACTTC.

This rearrangement joins TRBV6-5 to TRBJ1-2; possible D gene TRBD1, 6 bases. This CDR3 region has 13 residues. V was cut by 7 bases and J by 13 bases, with 22 bases left in between. The germline CDR1 and CDR2 sequences are MNHEY and SVGAGI. CDR3 residues: CASTPERGGGLTF. The CDR3 DNA reads TGTGCCAGCACTCCAGAGCGTGGTGGGGGCCTCACCTTC.

The count of this clone is one. The genes are TRBV29-1 and TRBJ2-7; D ambiguous. There are 11 residues in the CDR3. Germline V CDR1 and CDR2: SQVTM, ANQGSEA. V lost 4 bases and J 6 bases, leaving 10 bases between the germline ends. CDR3 region: CSVAALGEQYF. Written as DNA, the CDR3 is TGCAGCGTTGCAGCTTTGGGCGAGCAGTACTTC.

The chain links TRBV7-8 to TRBJ2-3; 8 bases map to TRBD1. This CDR3 has 16 amino acids. Germline CDR1 is SGHVS and CDR2 is FQNEAQ. V was pared by 1 base and J by 0 bases, with 3 bases of the junction left unmatched. The CDR3 DNA is TGTGCCAGCAGCTTAGGGACAGGGACGAGCACAGATACGCAGTATTTT. It translates to CASSLGTGTSTDTQYF.

The genes are TRBV7-8 and TRBJ2-5, with 8 bases matching TRBD2. Trimming at V came to 5 bases and at J to 5 bases, leaving 10 bases not matched to a gene. Germline loops: CDR1 SGHVS, CDR2 FQNEAQ. The CDR3 extends over 15 amino acids. The CDR3 sequence: CASSHPGTRVETQYF. As DNA, the CDR3 is TGTGCCAGCAGCCACCCGGGGACTAGAGTTGAGACCCAGTACTTC. The entire variable domain, with the rest obtained from reference TRBV7-8 and TRBJ2-5, is as follows: GAGVSQSPRYKVAKRGQDVALRCDPISGHVSLFWYQQALGQGPEFLTYFQNEAQLDKSGLPSDRFFAERPEGSVSTLKIQRTQQEDSAVYLCASSHPGTRVETQYFGPGTRLLVL.

The V and J genes are TRBV7-9 and TRBJ1-1; D is uncertain. Trimming removed 5 bases at V and 4 bases at J, with 8 bases between. CDR1 is SEHNR and CDR2 is FQNEAQ in the germline V gene (reference sequence). There are 12 residues in the CDR3. The chain's CDR3 is CASSGGSTEAFF. DNA for the CDR3: TGTGCCAGCAGCGGAGGGAGCACTGAAGCTTTCTTT.

The rearrangement links TRBV10-3 to TRBJ1-2, with 7 positions matching TRBD1. The CDR3 consists of 19 residues. The J segment lost 0 bases and the V segment lost 4 bases, leaving 17 bases of the junction unmatched. Per germline, CDR1 ENHRY and CDR2 SYGVKD. The CDR3 nucleotides read TGTGCCATCAGTGTCACAAACCCCGGGACAGCCGAAGCTAACTATGGCTACACCTTC. Translating gives CAISVTNPGTAEANYGYTF.

In its sample, this clone ranks as medium-sized. This rearrangement joins TRBV18 to TRBJ2-5; 9 nucleotides line up with TRBD2. Trimming cost V 4 bases and J 5 bases; bases outside gene matches: 8. The CDR3 runs 15 residues. The germline V gene has CDR1 KGHSH and CDR2 LQKENI. CDR3 residues: CASSRLAGGTETQYF. CDR3 bases: TGTGCCAGCTCACGTCTTGCGGGGGGGACGGAGACCCAGTACTTC.

The V and J genes are TRBV7-3 and TRBJ1-1, with D possibly being TRBD1 (5 bases). Trimming removed 2 bases at V and 4 bases at J, with 11 bases between. Germline values: CDR1 SGHTA, CDR2 FQGTGA. CDR3 size: 14 residues. The CDR3 region has the DNA TGTGCCAGCAGCTTAGACGGGGCAGGCACTGAAGCTTTCTTT. Protein: CASSLDGAGTEAFF.

The gene calls are TRBV11-3 and TRBJ2-2, with 7 bases matching TRBD2. The CDR3 spans 15 residues. V trimming: 5 bases; J trimming: 4 bases; junction bases outside the gene matches: 7. From germline, CDR1 is SGHNT and CDR2 YENEEA. CDR3 DNA: TGTGCCAGCAGCCCCAGCGGGGCCATCACCGGGGAGCTGTTTTTT. Amino acid sequence: CASSPSGAITGELFF.

The CDR3 reads CASSHNYEQFF. The CDR3 coding sequence is TGTGCCAGCAGCCATAATTATGAGCAGTTCTTC. The chain joins TRBV7-8 to TRBJ2-1; D is unresolved. CDR3 length: 11 residues. Trimming pared 5 bases from V and 8 bases from J, leaving 7 bases between. Germline CDR1 SGHVS, CDR2 FQNEAQ.